The 18 T cell receptor beta chains listed next were all sequenced from one sample in a study of graft-versus-host responses after intestinal transplantation. Their antigens remain unidentified. Repertoires were generated with immunoSEQ multiplex PCR, while TCRdb's copy carries only in-frame clones and drops some. The sample carries around 100,000 clones, about 92% recorded once. Sequenced here: unstimulated CD8+ T cells sorted from spleen or lymph node cells, sampled before transplant. Receptors originate from a human donor who was the organ donor for an intestinal transplant.

In regard to this clone: In the same sample, other DNA sequences code for this CDR3. The genes are TRBV5-1 and TRBJ2-7; D perhaps matches TRBD1 (6 bases). Per germline, CDR1 SGHRS and CDR2 YFSETQ. The CDR3 extends over 14 amino acids. The V gene lost 0 bases and the J gene lost 5 bases, with 12 bases spanning the gap. This CDR3 reads CASSLGQVHHEQYF. CDR3 coding DNA: TGCGCCAGCAGCTTGGGACAGGTGCACCACGAGCAGTACTTC.

V gene TRBV15 combines with J gene TRBJ1-3; D is unresolved. The CDR3 has 15 residues. From germline, CDR1 is LNHNV and CDR2 YYDKDF (reference sequence). V was clipped by 5 bases and J by 4 bases, with 15 bases between them. The CDR3 DNA sequence: TGTGCCACCAGCGGTACCAGGTCGCCCGGAAACACCATATATTTT. Translated, it gives CATSGTRSPGNTIYF.

The CDR3 DNA follows: TGTGCCAGCAGCTTAGAACTAGCGGCCACAGATACGCAGTATTTT. Translated, it gives CASSLELAATDTQYF. The J gene is TRBJ2-3, the V gene TRBV13; 8 bases fit TRBD2. This CDR3 is built from 15 residues. Germline assignment: CDR1 PRHDT and CDR2 FYEKMQ (reference sequence). Unmatched junction bases numbered 2, after V lost 1 base and J lost 2 bases.

The rearrangement links TRBV23-1 to TRBJ2-3; D unclear. TRBV23-1 qualifies as an ORF whose function is uncertain. Trimming stripped 5 bases from V and 4 bases from J, with 16 bases between. This CDR3 has 15 residues. CDR3 sequence reads: CASSCLRPKADTQYF. The DNA for the CDR3 is TGCGCCAGCAGTTGTCTTCGACCCAAGGCAGATACGCAGTATTTT.

The chain combines TRBV13 with TRBJ1-1; 9 nucleotides match TRBD1. The CDR3 runs 15 residues. V lost 5 bases to trimming and J lost 5 bases; unmatched junction nucleotides: 9. Germline CDR1 and CDR2: PRHDT and FYEKMQ (reference sequence). CDR3 DNA: TGTGCCAGCAGCCCAGGGGGGACAGGGAGGACTGAAGCTTTCTTT. Its translation is CASSPGGTGRTEAFF.

This rearrangement joins TRBV4-2 to TRBJ2-7, with unresolved D. The CDR3 covers 15 residues. Trimming left V 0 bases short and J 5 bases short, with 14 bases between. Germline-derived CDR1 and CDR2 are LGHNA and YNFKEQ. The CDR3 loop reads CASSQEVWGLHEQYF. DNA for the CDR3: TGTGCCAGCAGCCAAGAGGTCTGGGGTCTCCACGAGCAGTACTTC.

A single count supports this clone. The chain combines TRBV23-1 with TRBJ2-2; D tentatively reads TRBD1 or TRBD2 (6 bases each). TRBV23-1 is an ORF, with its function uncertain. The V gene lost 8 bases and the J gene lost 5 bases, with 21 bases spanning the gap. There are 16 residues in the CDR3. The CDR3 region is CASGGGTRQQTGELFF. CDR3 in DNA: TGCGCCAGCGGGGGCGGGACGCGCCAACAGACCGGGGAGCTGTTTTTT.

The rearrangement uses TRBV7-9 and TRBJ2-1, with 7 bases identical to TRBD1. Per germline, CDR1 SEHNR and CDR2 FQNEAQ (reference sequence). This CDR3 contains 15 residues. The junction had 5 bases not matched to a gene; V was cut back by 2 bases and J by 4 bases. As DNA, the CDR3 is TGTGCCAGCAGCTTAACGGGGACAGCTTACAATGAGCAGTTCTTC. Protein: CASSLTGTAYNEQFF.

This clone was seen only once. The rearrangement joins TRBV4-1 to TRBJ1-2; 8 bases are shared with TRBD1. The trim removed 3 bases at V and 4 bases at J, leaving 10 bases unmatched. The CDR3 runs to 16 residues. Germline V gives CDR1 MGHRA, CDR2 YSYEKL. The CDR3 region is CASSQAGTGPSYGYTF. Written as DNA, the CDR3 is TGCGCCAGCAGCCAGGCCGGGACAGGTCCCTCCTATGGCTACACCTTC.

The chain links TRBV4-1 to TRBJ2-7; 15 nucleotides match TRBD2. Germline lookup yields CDR1 MGHRA and CDR2 YSYEKL. The CDR3 runs to 19 residues. After removal of 0 bases from V and 7 bases from J, the junction contained 13 bases not matched to a gene. CDR3 nucleotide sequence: TGCGCCAGCAGCCAAGACGGGGCGGGACTAGCGGGAGGCCGAGGAGAGCAGTACTTC. Translation: CASSQDGAGLAGGRGEQYF.

The chain carries TRBV20-1 and TRBJ2-7; D perhaps matches TRBD2 (7 bases). Germline V gives CDR1 DFQATT, CDR2 SNEGSKA (reference sequence). V was cut by 3 bases and J by 6 bases, with 9 bases left in between. The CDR3 runs 11 residues. The CDR3 loop reads CSASRGGEQYF. Here the CDR3 DNA reads TGCAGTGCTAGTAGGGGGGGCGAGCAGTACTTC.

The chain has TRBV4-1 and TRBJ2-1, with D maybe TRBD2 (5 bases). CDR3 length: 17 residues. Trimming stripped 4 bases from V and 0 bases from J, with 16 bases between. Germline CDR1 and CDR2: MGHRA and YSYEKL. The CDR3 DNA reads as TGCGCCAGCAGCCCCCCCCTTAGAGGGAGCTCCTACAATGAGCAGTTCTTC. It encodes CASSPPLRGSSYNEQFF.

J is TRBJ2-2 and V is TRBV30; D is perhaps TRBD1 or TRBD2 (5 bases each). The CDR3 extends over 13 amino acids. Trimming stripped 0 bases from V and 6 bases from J, with 8 bases between. The germline V gene encodes CDR1 GTSNPN and CDR2 SVGIG (reference sequence). The CDR3 loop is CAWSVMGAGELFF. Written as DNA, the CDR3 is TGTGCCTGGAGTGTAATGGGGGCCGGGGAGCTGTTTTTT.

The CDR3 protein is CASSAPDSGIGNEQFF. CDR3 nucleotide sequence: TGTGCCAGCAGTGCCCCTGATTCGGGTATTGGCAATGAGCAGTTCTTC. This sequence joins TRBV6-1 and TRBJ2-1; no reliable D call. The ends were cut back, 4 bases at V and 6 bases at J, with 19 bases in the middle. Germline V gene lookup returns CDR1 MNHNS and CDR2 SASEGT. The CDR3 contains 16 residues.

The chain combines TRBV9 with TRBJ2-5; D is uncertain. The tail of the sequence fits TRBJ2-7 better, so the J call may be wrong. CDR3 size: 12 residues. The V gene's germline CDR1 is SGDLS and CDR2 YYNGEE. Written as DNA, the CDR3 is TGTGCCAGCAGCGTAGACGGATCCGAGCAGTACTTC. Protein sequence: CASSVDGSEQYF.

This clone was detected only a few times. The chain carries TRBV6-1 and TRBJ2-1, with TRBD2 matching 14 bases. With V trimmed by 2 bases and J by 9 bases, 3 bases remained unmatched. Germline CDR1 is MNHNS and CDR2 is SASEGT. This CDR3 is built from 15 residues. The CDR3 DNA sequence: TGTGCCAGCAGTGAAATGGGACTAGCGGGAGCTGAGCAGTTCTTC. Translated, it gives CASSEMGLAGAEQFF.

V gene TRBV6-4 combines with J gene TRBJ2-7, with unresolved D. CDR3 length equals 12 residues. Per germline, CDR1 MRHNA and CDR2 SNTAGT. Trimming cost V 2 bases and J 0 bases, with 2 bases left between them. The CDR3 region has the DNA TGTGCCAGCAGTGACAGCTCCTACGAGCAGTACTTC. Its translation is CASSDSSYEQYF.

The chain couples TRBV27 to TRBJ1-2; weak D call: TRBD1 (5 bases). This CDR3 has 14 amino acids. V lost 8 bases to trimming and J lost 4 bases, with 17 bases between them. Germline CDR1 is MNHEY and CDR2 is SMNVEV (reference sequence). The CDR3 bases are TGTGCCAGCGCCCCCGGGGGAGGCCCCTATGGCTACACCTTC. Its translation: CASAPGGGPYGYTF.